This record covers a single T cell receptor beta chain. The antigen is unknown. The data were obtained in a study of CD8 T cells in Susac syndrome. As for the study in general: The sequenced Susac syndrome patients included more than five who had clinically active disease and eight who were in remission.

RNA totalling roughly 0.45 to 1 ug underwent reverse transcription with random hexamers. TCR beta CDR3 was amplified by immunoSEQ covering 54 Vbeta and 13 Jbeta. In TCRdb, the immunoSEQ multiplex PCR reads were re-called with MiXCR into one record per CDR3 protein. Here the sample spans about 240,000 distinct CDR3 sequences, almost 97% being singletons. Study-wide results and limits: In Susac syndrome, CD4+ T cell repertoires lacked any clonal expansion.

The CDR3 totals 12 residues. Germline-derived CDR1 and CDR2 are MGHDK and SYGVNS. Trimming shortened V by 1 base and J by 11 bases, and 11 bases separated the two germline ends. TEMRA cells were FACS-enriched, while CD8+ and CD4+ T cells were negatively isolated. The TCR sequence derives from a human donor with Susac syndrome. This sequence joins TRBV25-1 and TRBJ1-1, with TRBD1 as a possible D gene (5 bases). Sequenced: CD4+ T cells from PBMCs. The CDR3 DNA reads as TGTGCCAGCAGTGAATCAGGGATGGAGGCTTTCTTT. Translated, it gives CASSESGMEAFF.